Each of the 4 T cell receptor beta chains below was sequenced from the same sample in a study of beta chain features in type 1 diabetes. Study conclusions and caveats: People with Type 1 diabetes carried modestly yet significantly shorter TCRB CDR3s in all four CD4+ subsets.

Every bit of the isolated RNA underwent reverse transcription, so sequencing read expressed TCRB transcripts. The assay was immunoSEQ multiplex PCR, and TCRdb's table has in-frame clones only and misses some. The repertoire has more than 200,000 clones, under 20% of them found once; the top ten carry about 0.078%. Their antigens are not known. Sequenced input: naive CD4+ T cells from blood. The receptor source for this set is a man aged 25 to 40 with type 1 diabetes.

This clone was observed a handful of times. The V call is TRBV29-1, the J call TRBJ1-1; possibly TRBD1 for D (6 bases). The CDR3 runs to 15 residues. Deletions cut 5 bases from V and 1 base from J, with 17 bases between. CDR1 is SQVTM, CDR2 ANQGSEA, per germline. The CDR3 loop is CSVRSRGAPNTEAFF. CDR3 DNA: TGCAGCGTTCGATCCCGGGGGGCGCCGAACACTGAAGCTTTCTTT.

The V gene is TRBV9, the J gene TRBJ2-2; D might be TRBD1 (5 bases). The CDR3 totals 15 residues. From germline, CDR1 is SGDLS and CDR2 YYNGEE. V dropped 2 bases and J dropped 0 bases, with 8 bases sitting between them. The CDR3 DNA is TGTGCCAGCAGCGTGAAGGGGCCGAACACCGGGGAGCTGTTTTTT. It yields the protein CASSVKGPNTGELFF.

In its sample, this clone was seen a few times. The CDR3 reads CASLLAGGNEQFF. Written as DNA, the CDR3 is TGTGCCAGCCTGCTAGCGGGAGGCAATGAGCAGTTCTTC. The chain employs TRBV25-1 and TRBJ2-1; TRBD2 agrees at 11 bases. Germline-derived CDR1 and CDR2 are MGHDK and SYGVNS. V shed 8 bases, J shed 6 bases, and the junction held 3 bases outside the gene matches. The CDR3 is 13 amino acids.

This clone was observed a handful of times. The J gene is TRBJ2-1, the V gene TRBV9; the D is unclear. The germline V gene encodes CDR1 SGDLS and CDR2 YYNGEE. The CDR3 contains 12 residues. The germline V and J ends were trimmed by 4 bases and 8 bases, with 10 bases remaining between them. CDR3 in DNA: TGTGCCAGCAGCCCGAGTGGGGATGAGCAGTTCTTC. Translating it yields CASSPSGDEQFF.